This T cell receptor (beta chain) was found in a study of tumor-infiltrating lymphocytes in primary liver carcinoma. Across the whole study: Tumors measured roughly 4 to 11 cm and were stage T1-T3 N0M0.

The CDR3 is made up of 15 amino acids. Germline loops: CDR1 SGHNT, CDR2 YENEEA. Out of unsorted whole blood came the blood RNA, and germline DNA was extracted as well. The collection of around 4 milliliters of peripheral blood preceded surgery. Overall study findings and caveats: Samples were bulk unsorted, so CD4+ and CD8+ repertoires were not compared. Relative to tumor region pairs, the tumor-adjacent and tumor-blood pairs showed overlap that was lower.

cDNA specific to TCR beta was made from about 0.45 ug of total RNA, with a constant-region primer employed for priming. ARM-PCR, slightly modified, supplied the TCR beta libraries through three nested multiplex PCR rounds. Both of the initial two PCR rounds ran for about 9 cycles and employed TRBV1-TRBV30 forward primers alongside a C-beta reverse primer. TCRdb re-called the multiplex PCR reads through MiXCR, storing one row per CDR3 protein. The data show about 200,000 distinct CDR3 sequences, with less than 65% seen just once and approximately 6.5% held by the top ten. This clonotype was observed a single time. Its antigen remains unidentified. Germline and junction disagree at one end, which may indicate a read error.

Specimen: peripheral blood. The clonotype originates from a woman between 55 and 75 years old with primary liver carcinoma and hepatitis B virus infection. The V call is TRBV11-3, the J call TRBJ1-1, with 8 nucleotides matching TRBD1. The CDR3 reads CVSSSYRGSNIEAFF. The CDR3 DNA follows: TGTGTCAGCAGCTCCTACAGGGGGTCGAACATTGAAGCTTTCTTT.